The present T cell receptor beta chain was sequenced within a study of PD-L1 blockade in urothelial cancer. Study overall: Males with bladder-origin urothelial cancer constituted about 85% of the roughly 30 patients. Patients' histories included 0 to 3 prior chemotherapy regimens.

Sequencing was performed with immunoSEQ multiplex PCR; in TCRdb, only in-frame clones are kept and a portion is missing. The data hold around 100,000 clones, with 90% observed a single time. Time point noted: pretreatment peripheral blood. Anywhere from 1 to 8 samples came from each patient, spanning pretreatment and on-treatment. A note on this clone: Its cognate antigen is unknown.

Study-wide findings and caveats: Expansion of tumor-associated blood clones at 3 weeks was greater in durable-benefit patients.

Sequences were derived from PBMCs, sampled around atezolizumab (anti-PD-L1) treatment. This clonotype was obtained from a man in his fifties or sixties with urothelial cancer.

DNA for the CDR3: TGTGCCAGCAGCCCCGGACAGGGTTGGGGAAGCTTCAATCAGCCCCAGCATTTT. Translated: CASSPGQGWGSFNQPQHF. The V and J genes are TRBV5-8 and TRBJ1-5; 8 nucleotides match TRBD1. V lost 4 bases to trimming and J lost 3 bases; unmatched junction nucleotides: 15. Germline CDR1 and CDR2: SGHTS and YDEGEE. The CDR3 is 18 residues long.